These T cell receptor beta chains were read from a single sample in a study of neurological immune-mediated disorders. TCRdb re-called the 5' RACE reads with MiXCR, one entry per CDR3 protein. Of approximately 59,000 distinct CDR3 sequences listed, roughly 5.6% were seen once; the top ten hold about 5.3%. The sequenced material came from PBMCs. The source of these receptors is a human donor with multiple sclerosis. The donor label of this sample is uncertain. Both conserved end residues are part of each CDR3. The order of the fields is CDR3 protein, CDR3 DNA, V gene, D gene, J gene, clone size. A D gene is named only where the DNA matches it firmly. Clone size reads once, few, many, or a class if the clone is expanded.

cdr3_aa: CASSERPAGKLKQPQHF; cdr3_nt: TGTGCCAGCAGCGAAAGGCCTGCAGGGAAGTTGAAACAGCCCCAGCATTTT; v_call: TRBV6-2/TRBV6-3; d_call: NA; j_call: TRBJ1-5; clone_size: many
cdr3_aa: CAISGNTDTQYF; cdr3_nt: TGTGCCATCAGTGGCAACACAGATACGCAGTATTTT; v_call: TRBV10-3; d_call: NA; j_call: TRBJ2-3; clone_size: many
cdr3_aa: CSAMTGSEQYF; cdr3_nt: TGCAGCGCTATGACAGGGTCCGAGCAGTACTTC; v_call: TRBV29-1; d_call: TRBD1; j_call: TRBJ2-7; clone_size: many
cdr3_aa: CASSLRSGTYNEQFF; cdr3_nt: TGCGCCAGCAGCCTGAGGTCAGGGACCTACAATGAGCAGTTCTTC; v_call: TRBV5-1; d_call: NA; j_call: TRBJ2-1; clone_size: many
cdr3_aa: CASKGRLNSPLHF; cdr3_nt: TGTGCCAGCAAAGGACGTTTGAATTCACCCCTCCACTTT; v_call: TRBV6-2/TRBV6-3; d_call: NA; j_call: TRBJ1-6; clone_size: many
cdr3_aa: CASSLSTAGQTEAFF; cdr3_nt: TGCGCCAGCAGCTTATCGACGGCGGGTCAAACTGAAGCTTTCTTT; v_call: TRBV5-1; d_call: NA; j_call: TRBJ1-1; clone_size: many
cdr3_aa: CASSSSRGGQPQHF; cdr3_nt: TGTGCCAGCAGCTCCAGCAGGGGAGGGCAGCCCCAGCATTTT; v_call: TRBV7-9; d_call: NA; j_call: TRBJ1-5; clone_size: many
cdr3_aa: CASMGGGLYNEQFF; cdr3_nt: TGTGCCAGCATGGGCGGGGGGCTTTACAATGAGCAGTTCTTC; v_call: TRBV6-5; d_call: TRBD2; j_call: TRBJ2-1; clone_size: many
cdr3_aa: CSASESSSTDTQYF; cdr3_nt: TGCAGTGCTAGCGAGTCATCAAGCACAGATACGCAGTATTTT; v_call: TRBV20-1; d_call: NA; j_call: TRBJ2-3; clone_size: many
cdr3_aa: CASRGGTSTDTQYF; cdr3_nt: TGCGCCAGCAGAGGAGGCACTAGCACAGATACGCAGTATTTT; v_call: TRBV5-1; d_call: NA; j_call: TRBJ2-3; clone_size: many
cdr3_aa: CASSRREKLFF; cdr3_nt: TGTGCCAGCAGTCGGAGGGAAAAACTGTTTTTT; v_call: TRBV2; d_call: NA; j_call: TRBJ1-4; clone_size: many
cdr3_aa: CASTQGGFANSPLHF; cdr3_nt: TGTGCCAGCACCCAAGGAGGGTTCGCCAATTCACCCCTCCACTTT; v_call: TRBV9; d_call: NA; j_call: TRBJ1-6; clone_size: many
cdr3_aa: CASSLSSGNYNEQFF; cdr3_nt: TGTGCCAGCAGTTTATCGTCGGGAAATTACAATGAGCAGTTCTTC; v_call: TRBV27; d_call: NA; j_call: TRBJ2-1; clone_size: many
cdr3_aa: CASEGQGMGGEQFF; cdr3_nt: TGCGCCAGCGAAGGACAGGGGATGGGAGGTGAGCAGTTCTTC; v_call: TRBV5-1; d_call: TRBD1; j_call: TRBJ2-1; clone_size: many
cdr3_aa: CSARDPNPSGGWDTQYF; cdr3_nt: TGCAGTGCTAGAGATCCTAACCCTAGCGGGGGGTGGGATACGCAGTATTTT; v_call: TRBV20-1; d_call: TRBD2; j_call: TRBJ2-3; clone_size: many
cdr3_aa: CASSLTQGLQSPLHF; cdr3_nt: TGCGCCAGCAGCTTGACGCAGGGACTACAATCACCCCTCCACTTT; v_call: TRBV5-1; d_call: NA; j_call: TRBJ1-6; clone_size: many
cdr3_aa: CASSLDLGGGATQYF; cdr3_nt: TGCGCCAGCAGCTTGGATTTGGGGGGGGGCGCGACCCAGTACTTC; v_call: TRBV5-1; d_call: NA; j_call: TRBJ2-5; clone_size: many
cdr3_aa: CASSLQWDNEQYF; cdr3_nt: TGTGCCAGCAGCTTACAGTGGGACAACGAGCAGTACTTC; v_call: TRBV7-2; d_call: NA; j_call: TRBJ2-7; clone_size: many